This is a list of T cell receptor beta chains from one sample in a study of T cell repertoires in cytomegalovirus infection. Their target antigens are unknown. TCRdb used MiXCR to reprocess the reads, holding one entry per CDR3 protein. Among 800,000 to 950,000 distinct CDR3 sequences listed, about 30% were seen once. The material sequenced was cultured CD8+ T cells from PBMCs, taken from culture after CMV antigen stimulation. The receptors were sampled from a human donor in good health (CMV status not recorded). Some clones in this sample may be carry-over from other donors' samples. Both conserved end residues are part of each CDR3. D genes are given only for firm matches. Size is stated for part of the rows, as once, few or many counts, or as a class when the clone is expanded.

cdr3_aa	cdr3_nt	j_call	d_call	v_call	clone_size
CSVEGGEGYGYTF	TGCAGCGTTGAAGGGGGAGAGGGCTATGGCTACACCTTC	TRBJ1-2	NA	TRBV29-1	NA
CVSRGQGPMNTEAFF	TGTGTCAGTAGAGGACAGGGCCCCATGAACACTGAAGCTTTCTTT	TRBJ1-1	TRBD1	TRBV19	NA
CASSERGPEAFF	TGTGCCAGCAGTGAGCGGGGTCCTGAAGCTTTCTTT	TRBJ1-1	NA	TRBV6-1	many
CASSIFGSSYNSPLHF	TGTGCCAGTAGTATATTCGGGAGCTCCTATAATTCACCCCTCCACTTT	TRBJ1-6	NA	TRBV19	NA
CASSFIAGRPDTQYF	TGTGCCAGCAGTTTCATAGCGGGGCGCCCAGATACGCAGTATTTT	TRBJ2-3	TRBD2	TRBV28	few
CASSLDRDRDYEQYF	TGTGCCAGCAGCTTAGATCGGGACAGAGACTACGAGCAGTACTTC	TRBJ2-7	TRBD1	TRBV11-3	NA
CASSQNTRGRVILRGNTIYF	TGTGCCAGCAGCCAGAATACCCGAGGACGGGTTATTCTTCGGGGAAACACCATATATTTT	TRBJ1-3	NA	TRBV7-9	few
CSAAKLSASTDTQYF	TGCAGTGCCGCAAAACTATCGGCTAGCACAGATACGCAGTATTTT	TRBJ2-3	NA	TRBV20-1	NA
CASSQRRQGASTDTQYF	TGCGCCAGCAGCCAACGAAGACAGGGGGCCTCCACAGATACGCAGTATTTT	TRBJ2-3	TRBD1	TRBV4-1	once
CASSLENSDTQYF	TGTGCCAGCAGCTTAGAAAATTCAGATACGCAGTATTTT	TRBJ2-3	NA	TRBV7-3	NA
CASSTGLAVSKNIQYF	TGTGCCAGCTCTACGGGACTAGCCGTCTCTAAAAACATTCAGTACTTC	TRBJ2-4	TRBD2	TRBV18	few
CASSSYSTGEQFF	TGTGCCAGCAGCTCCTATTCGACAGGGGAGCAGTTCTTC	TRBJ2-1	TRBD1	TRBV7-3	NA
CASSLWGSFSYEQYF	TGTGCCAGCAGTCTGTGGGGCAGCTTTTCCTACGAGCAGTACTTC	TRBJ2-7	NA	TRBV6-1	NA
CASRLGRGMDETQYF	TGTGCCAGCAGACTGGGACGGGGGATGGATGAGACCCAGTACTTC	TRBJ2-5	NA	TRBV7-9	few
CASNPGLALDNEQFF	TGCGCCAGCAACCCGGGACTAGCACTCGACAATGAGCAGTTCTTC	TRBJ2-1	TRBD2	TRBV4-3	NA
CASKRQGHEAFF	TGTGCCAGCAAGAGACAGGGCCACGAAGCTTTCTTT	TRBJ1-1	TRBD1	TRBV27	NA
CASSPDRGSWQYF	TGTGCCAGCAGCCCGGACAGGGGAAGTTGGCAGTACTTC	TRBJ2-7	TRBD1	TRBV7-9	NA
CASSRLAGGKDTQYF	TGTGCCAGCAGCCGACTAGCGGGGGGGAAGGATACGCAGTATTTT	TRBJ2-3	TRBD2	TRBV7-6	few
CASSLFWGPRVSSTDTQYF	TGTGCCAGCAGTTTATTTTGGGGACCCAGGGTTTCTAGCACAGATACGCAGTATTTT	TRBJ2-3	NA	TRBV28	few
CASTRGGGGTEAFF	TGTGCCAGCACCCGGGGAGGAGGGGGCACTGAAGCTTTCTTT	TRBJ1-1	NA	TRBV7-6	many
CASSLAPGDEAFF	TGTGCCAGCAGCTTAGCTCCAGGGGATGAAGCTTTCTTT	TRBJ1-1	NA	TRBV7-6	few
CASSYSAGSNQPQHF	TGTGCCAGCAGTTACTCTGCGGGTAGCAATCAGCCCCAGCATTTT	TRBJ1-5	NA	TRBV6-6	few
CASSGHQPQHF	TGTGCCAGTAGTGGCCATCAGCCCCAGCATTTT	TRBJ1-5	NA	TRBV19	NA
CASSSQRGHSYNEQFF	TGTGCCAGCAGCTCCCAGCGGGGGCACTCCTACAATGAGCAGTTCTTC	TRBJ2-1	TRBD2	TRBV7-2	many
CATSRDLGQATYGYTF	TGTGCCACCAGCAGAGACCTTGGACAGGCGACGTATGGCTACACCTTC	TRBJ1-2	TRBD1	TRBV15	NA
CASSRSTGDTEAFF	TGCGCCAGCAGCAGATCAACAGGGGATACTGAAGCTTTCTTT	TRBJ1-1	TRBD1	TRBV5-1	NA
CASRGQRGVSSTDTHYF	TGTGCCAGCAGGGGCCAGCGGGGGGTCTCTAGCACAGATACGCATTATTTT	TRBJ2-3	TRBD2	TRBV7-9	NA
CSAREGSPQETQYF	TGCAGTGCTAGAGAAGGGAGTCCTCAAGAGACCCAGTACTTC	TRBJ2-5	NA	TRBV20-1	many
CASSLSGAGRNQPQHF	TGTGCCAGCAGTTTGTCGGGGGCAGGTCGTAATCAGCCCCAGCATTTT	TRBJ1-5	NA	TRBV28	NA
CASSYDPGDLYGYTF	TGTGCCAGCAGTTACGATCCAGGAGACCTCTATGGCTACACCTTC	TRBJ1-2	NA	TRBV6-5	few
CANSLGLAEQYF	TGTGCCAACAGTCTCGGACTAGCGGAGCAGTACTTC	TRBJ2-7	TRBD2	TRBV12-3/TRBV12-4	NA
CASSYPEGVIDANTGELFF	TGTGCCAGCAGTTACCCCGAAGGGGTGATTGACGCGAACACCGGGGAGCTGTTTTTT	TRBJ2-2	NA	TRBV6-2/TRBV6-3	few
CASSSSMVTRYGYTF	TGTGCCAGCAGTTCATCTATGGTCACCCGATATGGCTACACCTTC	TRBJ1-2	NA	TRBV7-9	few
CASSLSSDSSNQPQHF	TGTGCCAGCAGTTTAAGCTCAGACAGCAGCAATCAGCCCCAGCATTTT	TRBJ1-5	NA	TRBV12-3/TRBV12-4	NA
CASSLGTAFNEQFF	TGTGCCAGCAGCTTGGGGACAGCTTTCAATGAGCAGTTCTTC	TRBJ2-1	NA	TRBV5-5	few